This TCR beta chain was sequenced for a study of Tregs in tolerant kidney transplant recipients. At the level of the study: Stimulator donor B cells were generated over roughly 10 days with CD40L, cyclosporin A and IL-4. Sorting of CD4+CD25+CD127- cells followed roughly three-day belatacept mixed lymphocyte reactions, sometimes with approximately five-day graft donor restimulation.

The V gene's germline CDR1 is SGHTA and CDR2 FQGNSA. This CDR3 has 14 amino acids. This clone was observed a single time. Its target is not known. One end of the junction fails to match germline, which may point to a read error. Different DNA sequences within this sample yield the same CDR3. The protocol was immunoSEQ multiplex PCR, while the TCRdb copy is restricted to in-frame clones and leaves out a portion. The sample lists 6,000 or so clones, around 90% occurring once. This TCR was recovered from a human patient who received a combined kidney and bone marrow transplant. This chain joins TRBV7-2 and TRBJ1-5; tentative D call: TRBD1 (6 bases). Sample: Tregs from blood cultured with allogeneic cells, taken before the transplant. The CDR3 coding sequence is TGCGCCAGCAGCTTACAGGGAGCTAATCAGCCCCAGCATTTT. It codes for CASSLQGANQPQHF.